The rows below give T cell receptor beta chains drawn from one sample of a study of T-cell reconstitution after alpha-beta-depleted transplantation in children. TCRdb re-analysed the PCR reads in MiXCR, keeping a single row per CDR3 protein. This sample has 150,000 to 250,000 distinct CDR3 sequences, with roughly 15% found just once. Source: PBMCs from the stem cell graft donor, taken from the stem cell graft. The receptors come from a human donor who donated a stem cell graft to a child with acute lymphoblastic leukemia. Each CDR3 is given with its conserved first and last residue. The D gene is left open where the match is weak. The size of a clone is reported for some rows only, either as once, few or many, or as a class for expanded clones.

j_call: TRBJ2-3
v_call: TRBV11-2
clone_size: -
d_call: -
cdr3_aa: CASSLRTTNTGGTDTQYF
cdr3_nt: TGTGCCAGCAGCTTAAGGACAACTAACACGGGTGGCACAGATACGCAGTATTTT

j_call: TRBJ2-1
v_call: TRBV11-3
clone_size: few
d_call: -
cdr3_aa: CASSLESVVQFF
cdr3_nt: TGTGCCAGCAGCTTAGAGAGCGTTGTGCAGTTCTTC

j_call: TRBJ1-1
v_call: TRBV12-3/TRBV12-4
clone_size: many
d_call: TRBD1
cdr3_aa: CASSLAPTGVSELF
cdr3_nt: TGTGCCAGCAGTTTAGCGCCGACAGGGGTTAGTGAGCTCTTT

j_call: TRBJ1-5
v_call: TRBV7-8
clone_size: many
d_call: -
cdr3_aa: CASSSGRNQPQHF
cdr3_nt: TGTGCCAGCAGCTCTGGTCGCAATCAGCCCCAGCATTTT

j_call: TRBJ2-1
v_call: TRBV11-2
clone_size: many
d_call: TRBD2
cdr3_aa: CASRRLAGGLDEQFF
cdr3_nt: TGTGCCAGCAGGAGACTAGCGGGAGGACTCGATGAGCAGTTCTTC

j_call: TRBJ2-7
v_call: TRBV29-1
clone_size: -
d_call: TRBD2
cdr3_aa: CSVEGTSGGYEQYF
cdr3_nt: TGCAGCGTTGAAGGGACGTCGGGGGGCTACGAGCAGTACTTC

j_call: TRBJ2-2
v_call: TRBV5-1
clone_size: many
d_call: TRBD1
cdr3_aa: CASRGTGGTGELFF
cdr3_nt: TGCGCCAGCCGCGGGACAGGGGGAACCGGGGAGCTGTTTTTT

j_call: TRBJ2-1
v_call: TRBV5-1
clone_size: -
d_call: -
cdr3_aa: CASSLLQRDNEQFF
cdr3_nt: TGCGCCAGCAGCTTACTACAGAGAGACAATGAGCAGTTCTTC

j_call: TRBJ2-7
v_call: TRBV4-2
clone_size: many
d_call: TRBD2
cdr3_aa: CASSVTSGGSYEQYF
cdr3_nt: TGTGCCAGCAGCGTAACTAGCGGGGGTTCCTACGAGCAGTACTTC

j_call: TRBJ1-5
v_call: TRBV29-1
clone_size: -
d_call: -
cdr3_aa: CSVREVGNQPQHF
cdr3_nt: TGCAGCGTGAGGGAGGTGGGCAATCAGCCCCAGCATTTT

j_call: TRBJ2-2
v_call: TRBV5-1
clone_size: many
d_call: -
cdr3_aa: CASSEPDGAGELFF
cdr3_nt: TGCGCCAGCAGCGAGCCGGACGGCGCTGGGGAGCTGTTTTTT

j_call: TRBJ1-6
v_call: TRBV6-5
clone_size: many
d_call: -
cdr3_aa: CASSYSKNRVSPLHF
cdr3_nt: TGTGCCAGCAGTTACTCAAAGAACAGGGTTTCACCCCTCCACTTT

j_call: TRBJ2-4
v_call: TRBV2
clone_size: many
d_call: -
cdr3_aa: CASSEDIKNIQYF
cdr3_nt: TGTGCCAGCAGTGAGGATATAAAGAACATTCAGTACTTC

j_call: TRBJ2-5
v_call: TRBV12-3/TRBV12-4
clone_size: many
d_call: TRBD1
cdr3_aa: CASSRETGGETQYF
cdr3_nt: TGTGCCAGCAGTAGGGAGACAGGGGGAGAGACCCAGTACTTC

j_call: TRBJ2-1
v_call: TRBV10-3
clone_size: -
d_call: TRBD2
cdr3_aa: CAISPGTSGSLANEQFF
cdr3_nt: TGTGCCATCAGCCCTGGGACTAGCGGGAGTTTAGCCAATGAGCAGTTCTTC

j_call: TRBJ2-2
v_call: TRBV5-1
clone_size: many
d_call: TRBD2
cdr3_aa: CASSSTSGNTGELFF
cdr3_nt: TGCGCCAGCAGCTCCACTAGCGGCAACACCGGGGAGCTGTTTTTT

j_call: TRBJ2-7
v_call: TRBV20-1
clone_size: many
d_call: -
cdr3_aa: CSASPLGTVWEQYF
cdr3_nt: TGCAGTGCATCCCCGCTAGGCACCGTTTGGGAGCAGTACTTC

j_call: TRBJ1-1
v_call: TRBV6-1
clone_size: many
d_call: -
cdr3_aa: CASMRGLMNTEAFF
cdr3_nt: TGTGCCAGCATGCGTGGCCTCATGAACACTGAAGCTTTCTTT

j_call: TRBJ2-7
v_call: TRBV12-3/TRBV12-4
clone_size: -
d_call: -
cdr3_aa: CASSTDYSYEQYF
cdr3_nt: TGTGCCAGCAGTACGGACTACTCCTACGAGCAGTACTTC

j_call: TRBJ2-1
v_call: TRBV7-8
clone_size: many
d_call: TRBD1
cdr3_aa: CASSPADRASYNEQFF
cdr3_nt: TGTGCCAGCAGCCCCGCCGACAGGGCTTCCTACAATGAGCAGTTCTTC

j_call: TRBJ2-1
v_call: TRBV5-1
clone_size: many
d_call: TRBD1
cdr3_aa: CASSLVSGGNNEQFF
cdr3_nt: TGCGCCAGCAGCTTGGTTTCAGGGGGCAACAATGAGCAGTTCTTC

j_call: TRBJ1-4
v_call: TRBV3-1
clone_size: many
d_call: -
cdr3_aa: CASSQENGVKLFF
cdr3_nt: TGTGCCAGCAGCCAAGAAAACGGGGTTAAACTGTTTTTT

j_call: TRBJ2-7
v_call: TRBV10-3
clone_size: -
d_call: -
cdr3_aa: CAVGPGSYEQYF
cdr3_nt: TGTGCCGTCGGGCCCGGCTCCTACGAGCAGTACTTC

j_call: TRBJ1-1
v_call: TRBV10-1
clone_size: -
d_call: TRBD1
cdr3_aa: CASGRDRADTEAFF
cdr3_nt: TGCGCCAGCGGAAGGGACAGGGCGGACACTGAAGCTTTCTTT

j_call: TRBJ2-4
v_call: TRBV7-8
clone_size: many
d_call: -
cdr3_aa: CASSYPMSGEGVAKNIQYF
cdr3_nt: TGTGCCAGCAGCTACCCCATGAGTGGCGAGGGCGTAGCCAAAAACATTCAGTACTTC

j_call: TRBJ2-1
v_call: TRBV12-3/TRBV12-4
clone_size: many
d_call: -
cdr3_aa: CASSRPPNEQFF
cdr3_nt: TGTGCCAGCAGCCGGCCTCCCAATGAGCAGTTCTTC

j_call: TRBJ2-1
v_call: TRBV4-1
clone_size: few
d_call: -
cdr3_aa: CASSQVVTGEGNEQFF
cdr3_nt: TGCGCCAGCAGCCAAGTTGTTACGGGAGAGGGCAATGAGCAGTTCTTC

j_call: TRBJ2-3
v_call: TRBV21-1
clone_size: many
d_call: -
cdr3_aa: CASSLTSSPGTDTQYF
cdr3_nt: TGTGCCAGCAGCTTAACTAGCTCTCCCGGCACAGATACGCAGTATTTT

j_call: TRBJ1-3
v_call: TRBV20-1
clone_size: many
d_call: -
cdr3_aa: CSGRPRSDTIYF
cdr3_nt: TGCAGTGGACGGCCCCGATCCGACACCATATATTTT

j_call: TRBJ1-1
v_call: TRBV20-1
clone_size: many
d_call: -
cdr3_aa: CSARGQGIAFF
cdr3_nt: TGCAGTGCTAGAGGGCAGGGTATAGCTTTCTTT

j_call: TRBJ2-6
v_call: TRBV7-2
clone_size: many
d_call: TRBD1
cdr3_aa: CASSLRTGMTGANVLTF
cdr3_nt: TGTGCCAGCAGCTTACGGACAGGGATGACTGGGGCCAACGTCCTGACTTTC

j_call: TRBJ2-1
v_call: TRBV20-1
clone_size: many
d_call: TRBD2
cdr3_aa: CSARDLETSDEQFF
cdr3_nt: TGCAGTGCTAGAGATCTCGAGACTAGCGATGAGCAGTTCTTC

j_call: TRBJ2-2
v_call: TRBV5-1
clone_size: medium-sized
d_call: TRBD2
cdr3_aa: CASSKGTSGRSNTGELFF
cdr3_nt: TGCGCCAGCAGCAAAGGGACTAGCGGGAGGTCGAACACCGGGGAGCTGTTTTTT

j_call: TRBJ2-7
v_call: TRBV28
clone_size: -
d_call: TRBD2
cdr3_aa: CASSSPLALSSYEQYF
cdr3_nt: TGTGCCAGCAGTTCCCCACTAGCGCTTAGCTCCTACGAGCAGTACTTC

j_call: TRBJ2-2
v_call: TRBV12-3/TRBV12-4
clone_size: -
d_call: -
cdr3_aa: CASSVRQYTGELFF
cdr3_nt: TGTGCCAGCAGTGTTCGACAGTACACCGGGGAGCTGTTTTTT

j_call: TRBJ1-5
v_call: TRBV19
clone_size: many
d_call: -
cdr3_aa: CASSIYSTANSNQPQHF
cdr3_nt: TGTGCCAGTAGTATATATTCGACAGCTAATAGCAATCAGCCCCAGCATTTT

j_call: TRBJ2-1
v_call: TRBV12-3/TRBV12-4
clone_size: many
d_call: TRBD1
cdr3_aa: CASSTGTGWDEQFF
cdr3_nt: TGTGCCAGCAGCACCGGGACAGGGTGGGATGAGCAGTTCTTC

j_call: TRBJ1-1
v_call: TRBV29-1
clone_size: -
d_call: -
cdr3_aa: CSVPRRPDTEAFF
cdr3_nt: TGCAGCGTGCCCAGGCGCCCGGACACTGAAGCTTTCTTT

j_call: TRBJ2-5
v_call: TRBV29-1
clone_size: -
d_call: -
cdr3_aa: CSVDGLSETQYF
cdr3_nt: TGCAGCGTTGACGGGTTAAGTGAGACCCAGTACTTC

j_call: TRBJ2-2
v_call: TRBV6-5
clone_size: once
d_call: -
cdr3_aa: CASWGRTLSGGELFF
cdr3_nt: TGTGCCAGCTGGGGGAGGACCCTCTCTGGCGGGGAGCTGTTTTTT

j_call: TRBJ2-7
v_call: TRBV12-3/TRBV12-4
clone_size: many
d_call: -
cdr3_aa: CASSGAASYEQYF
cdr3_nt: TGTGCCAGCAGCGGGGCGGCCTCCTACGAGCAGTACTTC

j_call: TRBJ2-7
v_call: TRBV9
clone_size: -
d_call: -
cdr3_aa: CASSTHGPSYEQYF
cdr3_nt: TGTGCCAGCAGCACACATGGGCCCTCCTACGAGCAGTACTTC

j_call: TRBJ2-3
v_call: TRBV5-5
clone_size: many
d_call: TRBD2
cdr3_aa: CASSSATSTETQYF
cdr3_nt: TGTGCCAGCAGCTCCGCGACTAGCACCGAAACGCAGTATTTT

j_call: TRBJ2-3
v_call: TRBV11-2
clone_size: -
d_call: -
cdr3_aa: CASSHDRLSTDTQYF
cdr3_nt: TGTGCCAGCAGCCACGACAGACTTAGCACAGATACGCAGTATTTT

j_call: TRBJ2-1
v_call: TRBV12-3/TRBV12-4
clone_size: many
d_call: -
cdr3_aa: CASGRDSLAYNEQFF
cdr3_nt: TGTGCCAGCGGCCGGGACTCCCTGGCATACAATGAGCAGTTCTTC

j_call: TRBJ1-1
v_call: TRBV7-9
clone_size: many
d_call: TRBD1
cdr3_aa: CASTKQGENTEAFF
cdr3_nt: TGTGCCAGCACAAAACAGGGGGAGAACACTGAAGCTTTCTTT

j_call: TRBJ1-1
v_call: TRBV5-1
clone_size: many
d_call: -
cdr3_aa: CASSFSGPRMAEAFF
cdr3_nt: TGCGCCAGCAGCTTTTCTGGGCCGCGGATGGCTGAAGCTTTCTTT

j_call: TRBJ1-6
v_call: TRBV5-1
clone_size: many
d_call: -
cdr3_aa: CASSPTANSPLHF
cdr3_nt: TGCGCCAGCAGCCCAACAGCTAATTCACCCCTCCACTTT

j_call: TRBJ2-7
v_call: TRBV2
clone_size: -
d_call: -
cdr3_aa: CASRVGGGSYDEQYF
cdr3_nt: TGTGCCAGCAGGGTGGGGGGCGGCTCCTACGACGAGCAGTACTTC

j_call: TRBJ1-3
v_call: TRBV3-1
clone_size: few
d_call: TRBD1
cdr3_aa: CASSQLNKQGPFVGTIYF
cdr3_nt: TGTGCCAGCAGCCAATTAAATAAACAGGGGCCCTTCGTTGGGACCATATATTTT

j_call: TRBJ1-5
v_call: TRBV12-3/TRBV12-4
clone_size: many
d_call: -
cdr3_aa: CASSLWEGVDQPQHF
cdr3_nt: TGTGCCAGCAGTTTATGGGAAGGGGTGGATCAGCCCCAGCATTTT